This T cell receptor (beta chain) was recorded in a study of monozygotic twins with cystic fibrosis. With regard to this clone: Its antigen is unidentified.

Sequencing used immunoSEQ multiplex PCR; TCRdb keeps in-frame clones, though not all of them. Among 34,000 or so clones listed, more than 90% were seen once. Study results and limitations: In 13 of 16 pairs, V gene usage was closest to the co-twin's.

Germline V CDR1 and CDR2: LGHNT, FRNRAP. The CDR3 covers 12 residues. The ends were cut back, 11 bases at V and 2 bases at J, with 12 bases in the middle. The V and J genes are TRBV12-5 and TRBJ1-1, with D unclear. The sequence derives from a girl aged 2 to 10 with cystic fibrosis. Sequenced material: blood. CDR3 nucleotides: TGTGCTGTTCCAGGCGCTAACACTGAAGCTTTCTTT. Protein: CAVPGANTEAFF.